Presented here are 20 T cell receptor beta chains from one specimen sequenced in a study of T cells after yellow fever vaccination. TCRdb reanalysed the 5' RACE reads using MiXCR and keeps one entry per CDR3 protein. This sample has 500,000 to 650,000 distinct CDR3 sequences; 9% to 15% occur once, and the top ten carry about 15%. The specimen comprised PBMCs, sampled on the day of the yellow fever booster vaccination. The receptor set was obtained from a man between 25 and 39 years old who received the YFV17D yellow fever vaccine.

This sequence joins TRBV20-1 and TRBJ2-1, with D possibly matching TRBD2 (5 bases). The V and J ends lost 0 bases and 8 bases respectively, with 20 bases between them. In germline, CDR1 is DFQATT, CDR2 SNEGSKA (reference sequence). This CDR3 is built from 16 residues. CDR3 loop: CSARDRASLLSYEQFF. In nucleotides, the CDR3 is TGCAGTGCTAGAGATCGGGCTAGCTTGCTGTCCTATGAGCAGTTCTTC.

This chain joins TRBV12-3 or TRBV12-4 and TRBJ2-3, with 9 bases fitting TRBD2. V trimming: 8 bases; J trimming: 9 bases; junction bases outside the gene matches: 15. CDR3 length: 15 amino acids. The CDR3 DNA reads as TGTGCCAGCGGCGAGGGGTCTGGCGGGAGGGAAACGCAGTATTTT. Amino acid sequence: CASGEGSGGRETQYF.

This clonotype came up a few times. For the CDR3, the DNA is TGCGCCAGCAGCCAAGCACCTGGGCGACAGACCTACGAGCAGTACTTC. As protein: CASSQAPGRQTYEQYF. V is TRBV4-3 and J is TRBJ2-7; tentative D call: TRBD1 (5 bases). The CDR3 is 16 residues long. Germline V lookup: CDR1 LGHNA, CDR2 YSLEER. V was pared by 1 base and J by 2 bases, with 15 bases between.

This clonotype came up a few times. This sequence joins TRBV20-1 and TRBJ2-1, with 7 positions matching TRBD2. V dropped 1 base and J dropped 0; count of bases not matched to a gene: 6. Germline V gene lookup returns CDR1 DFQATT and CDR2 SNEGSKA (reference sequence). The CDR3 consists of 16 residues. The CDR3 sequence: CSARVASGVSYNEQFF. In DNA form, the CDR3 reads TGCAGTGCTAGAGTGGCTAGCGGAGTCTCCTACAATGAGCAGTTCTTC.

CDR3 residues: CASSGRGYTDTQYF. CDR3 in DNA: TGCGCCAGCAGCGGCAGGGGATACACAGATACGCAGTATTTT. This rearrangement joins TRBV5-1 to TRBJ2-3; D may be TRBD1 (6 bases). The CDR3 runs to 14 residues. Trimming stripped 4 bases from V and 2 bases from J, with 11 bases between. Germline V gene sequence: CDR1 SGHRS, CDR2 YFSETQ.

V gene TRBV6-2 or TRBV6-3 combines with J gene TRBJ2-5, with D perhaps TRBD1 (6 bases). The CDR3 contains 12 residues. Trimming took 8 bases from V and 5 from J, leaving 12 bases between them. CDR1 is MNHEY, CDR2 SVGEGT, per germline. CDR3 DNA sequence: TGTGCCAGCGGACCGCAGGGGGAGACCCAGTACTTC. Its protein product is CASGPQGETQYF.

The gene calls are TRBV29-1 and TRBJ2-7; 7 bases are shared with TRBD2. Germline V gene lookup returns CDR1 SQVTM and CDR2 ANQGSEA. The length of the CDR3 is 13 residues. V was pared by 4 bases and J by 3 bases, with 6 bases of the junction left unmatched. In DNA form, the CDR3 reads TGCAGCGTTGTAATGGGCGGGAGCTACGAGCAGTACTTC. Translating it yields CSVVMGGSYEQYF.

This clonotype was detected a few times. The chain has TRBV28 and TRBJ2-7; D is possibly TRBD1 or TRBD2 (6 bases each). This CDR3 contains 14 residues. CDR1 is MDHEN and CDR2 is SYDVKM in the germline V gene. V was trimmed by 7 bases and J by 3 bases, leaving 16 bases between them. Here the CDR3 DNA reads TGTGCCAGCAAGGGGGGTGCAGCGATCTACGAGCAGTACTTC. As protein: CASKGGAAIYEQYF. Drawing the rest from reference TRBV28 and TRBJ2-7, the complete variable domain is DVKVTQSSRYLVKRTGEKVFLECVQDMDHENMFWYRQDPGLGLRLIYFSYDVKMKEKGDIPEGYSVSREKKERFSLILESASTNQTSMYLCASKGGAAIYEQYFGPGTRLTVT.

The table lists this clonotype with a few counts. The rearrangement uses TRBV4-3 and TRBJ2-1; 7 bases fit TRBD2. The CDR3 covers 16 residues. V trimming: 0 bases; J trimming: 2 bases; junction bases outside the gene matches: 4. Germline V gene lookup returns CDR1 LGHNA and CDR2 YSLEER. The CDR3 reads CASSQEASGAYNEQFF. The CDR3 coding sequence is TGCGCCAGCAGCCAAGAAGCTAGCGGTGCCTACAATGAGCAGTTCTTC.

This clonotype was counted between two and nine times. This chain links TRBV12-3 or TRBV12-4 with TRBJ2-1, with TRBD2 matching over 8 bases. The CDR3 totals 16 residues. With V trimmed by 3 bases and J by 9 bases, 13 bases remained unmatched. The CDR3 is CASSLLVAGNGAEQFF. DNA for the CDR3: TGTGCCAGCAGTTTGTTGGTAGCGGGAAATGGGGCTGAGCAGTTCTTC.

The V gene is TRBV20-1, the J gene TRBJ2-5, with D unclear. V shed 4 bases and J shed 2 bases, with 11 bases lying between them. Germline V lookup: CDR1 DFQATT, CDR2 SNEGSKA (reference sequence). The CDR3 length is 13 residues. CDR3 DNA sequence: TGCAGTGCTATTCGGACCCATCAAGAGACCCAGTACTTC. It translates to CSAIRTHQETQYF.

This clonotype was seen a handful of times. The chain's CDR3 is CASSRTGGVEETQYF. The CDR3 nucleotides are TGTGCCAGCAGCCGAACGGGGGGGGTTGAGGAGACCCAGTACTTC. The V gene is TRBV6-1, the J gene TRBJ2-5; TRBD2 matches at 8 bases. CDR1 and CDR2 (germline): MNHNS, SASEGT. The CDR3 has 15 amino acids. Trimming cost V 6 bases and J 5 bases; bases outside gene matches: 11.

This chain links TRBV19 with TRBJ2-5, with 13 bases aligning to TRBD2. Germline V gives CDR1 LNHDA, CDR2 SQIVND (reference sequence). CDR3 length: 15 amino acids. J lost 6 bases, V lost 4 bases, and 5 bases had no gene match. CDR3 nucleotide sequence: TGTGCCAGTAGTAGCGCGACTAGCGGGAGGAAGACCCAGTACTTC. Protein: CASSSATSGRKTQYF.

This clonotype was seen only a few times. The CDR3 coding sequence is TGTGCCAGCACCCAAGCGGGAGGGGCAGATACGCAGTATTTT. Translated: CASTQAGGADTQYF. The chain couples TRBV27 to TRBJ2-3; TRBD2 matches at 10 bases. CDR1 and CDR2 from the germline V gene are MNHEY and SMNVEV (reference sequence). The CDR3 runs to 14 residues. The junction had 5 bases not matched to a gene; V was cut back by 7 bases and J by 4 bases.

A few counts support this clonotype. V usage is TRBV9 and J usage is TRBJ1-1; TRBD1 might be the D (6 bases). Trimming removed 9 bases at V and 4 bases at J, with 10 bases between. There are 11 residues in the CDR3. The V gene's germline CDR1 is SGDLS and CDR2 YYNGEE. CDR3 region: CATNRVTEAFF. DNA of the CDR3: TGTGCCACTAACAGGGTCACTGAAGCTTTCTTT.

Many counts were recorded for this clonotype. This chain joins TRBV29-1 and TRBJ2-7; 9 positions agree with TRBD2. The CDR3 loop spans 17 amino acids. With V trimmed by 6 bases and J by 2 bases, 17 bases remained unmatched. CDR1 is SQVTM, CDR2 ANQGSEA, per germline. CDR3 nucleotides: TGCAGCGTGGGGGGGATTGCTAGCGGGATTCAAACCTACGAGCAGTACTTC. Translation: CSVGGIASGIQTYEQYF.

The chain uses TRBV29-1 and TRBJ2-3; possible D gene TRBD2, 5 bases. The CDR3 consists of 14 residues. Trimming took off 3 bases at V and 0 bases at J, with 10 bases between the two ends. Germline CDR1 is SQVTM and CDR2 is ANQGSEA. CDR3 nucleotides: TGCAGCGTTGAGCTAGCAGCTAGCACAGATACGCAGTATTTT. It codes for CSVELAASTDTQYF.

V is TRBV28 and J is TRBJ2-7, with D possibly called TRBD1 or TRBD2 (5 bases each). V was pared by 6 bases and J by 3 bases, with 12 bases between. The CDR3 contains 13 residues. CDR1 is MDHEN, CDR2 SYDVKM, per germline. The CDR3 is CASRSGALYEQYF. CDR3 nucleotide sequence: TGTGCCAGCAGGTCCGGGGCCCTCTACGAGCAGTACTTC.

In this sample, this clonotype turned up many times. This chain uses TRBV3-1 with TRBJ2-4; D may be TRBD2 (6 bases). The CDR3 runs 15 residues. CDR1 LGHDT and CDR2 YNNKEL come from the germline V gene (reference sequence). V lost 3 bases and J 0 bases, leaving 9 bases between the germline ends. In DNA, the CDR3 is TGTGCCAGCAGCCACCAAGCGGGAGCCAAAAACATTCAGTACTTC. It codes for CASSHQAGAKNIQYF.

The chain has TRBV25-1 and TRBJ2-1, with D possibly called TRBD1 or TRBD2 (7 bases each). Germline V gene lookup returns CDR1 MGHDK and CDR2 SYGVNS. V lost 8 bases to trimming and J lost 2 bases, with 19 bases between them. This CDR3 contains 16 residues. CDR3 residues: CASSPYRGGAYNEQFF. The CDR3 DNA sequence: TGTGCCAGCTCGCCTTACAGGGGAGGGGCCTACAATGAGCAGTTCTTC.